These 15 T cell receptor beta chains were sequenced from one sample in a study of CD8+ T cells in alopecia areata. Noted treatment: oral pan-JAK inhibitor, 5-10 mg twice daily. RNA was extracted and reverse transcribed into cDNA as the sequencing template. The protocol was immunoSEQ multiplex PCR, while the TCRdb copy is restricted to in-frame clones and leaves out a portion. The sample consists of about 110,000 clones, roughly 50% of them appearing once. The material sequenced was CD8+ T cells sorted from blood, taken at week 24, from a patient treated with tofacitinib. The source of these receptors is a human donor with alopecia areata.

Here the CDR3 reads CAISDGGRETQYF. The CDR3, as DNA: TGTGCCATCAGTGATGGGGGGAGAGAGACCCAGTACTTC. The chain carries TRBV10-3 and TRBJ2-5, with D perhaps matching TRBD2 (6 bases). The CDR3 has 13 amino acids. Trimming pared 3 bases from V and 4 bases from J, leaving 9 bases between. Germline CDR1 ENHRY, CDR2 SYGVKD.

The table lists this clone with a few counts. The V call is TRBV30, the J call TRBJ2-7; no clear D gene. From germline, CDR1 is GTSNPN and CDR2 SVGIG (reference sequence). V was cut by 2 bases and J by 5 bases, with 7 bases left in between. This CDR3 region has 11 residues. CDR3 amino acids: CAWSLSDEQYF. The CDR3 DNA is TGTGCCTGGAGTTTAAGCGACGAGCAGTACTTC.

This clone was seen a single time. V is TRBV30 and J is TRBJ1-2, with D possibly being TRBD1 (6 bases). CDR3 length: 12 amino acids. The V gene lost 2 bases and the J gene lost 4 bases, with 8 bases spanning the gap. Germline assignment: CDR1 GTSNPN and CDR2 SVGIG (reference sequence). CDR3 bases: TGTGCCTGGAGTTTACAGGGCTATGGCTACACCTTC. This codes for CAWSLQGYGYTF.

This clone was observed a single time. The V and J genes are TRBV6-1 and TRBJ2-7; 7 bases match TRBD1. The CDR3 is 14 amino acids. J was trimmed by 2 bases and V by 7 bases; bases with no gene match: 8. Germline V gives CDR1 MNHNS, CDR2 SASEGT. CDR3 loop: CASNYPGQTYEQYF. CDR3 DNA sequence: TGTGCCAGCAATTACCCGGGACAGACCTACGAGCAGTACTTC.

V is TRBV27 and J is TRBJ2-7; tentatively, D is TRBD2 (6 bases). CDR3 length: 13 amino acids. Trimming removed 5 bases from V and 2 bases from J, with 10 bases in between. Germline values: CDR1 MNHEY, CDR2 SMNVEV (reference sequence). CDR3 region: CASSPRLAYEQYF. As DNA, the CDR3 is TGTGCCAGCAGTCCCCGACTAGCCTACGAGCAGTACTTC.

The rearrangement joins TRBV4-2 to TRBJ2-7, with D perhaps TRBD1 or TRBD2 (5 bases each). Trimming took 4 bases from V and 3 from J, leaving 16 bases between them. CDR1 LGHNA and CDR2 YNFKEQ come from the germline V gene. The CDR3 has 15 amino acids. The CDR3 DNA reads TGTGCCAGCAGCCCAGAAGAGGGGCTCGACTACGAGCAGTACTTC. It is translated as CASSPEEGLDYEQYF.

The V gene is TRBV5-6, the J gene TRBJ1-2; TRBD1 might be the D (5 bases). From germline, CDR1 is SGHDT and CDR2 YYEEEE. This CDR3 spans 12 amino acids. Trimming left V 4 bases short and J 4 bases short, with 8 bases between. For the CDR3, the DNA is TGTGCCAGCAGCGGGGGGTCCTATGGCTACACCTTC. It specifies CASSGGSYGYTF.

This clone was seen a few times. The V call is TRBV10-3, the J call TRBJ2-2; 7 nucleotides match TRBD2. The germline CDR1 and CDR2 sequences are ENHRY and SYGVKD. The CDR3 extends over 17 amino acids. V gave up 0 bases and J gave up 0 bases; unmatched junction bases: 4. The CDR3 DNA follows: TGTGCCATCAGTGAGTCGAGCGGGGCGGCGAACACCGGGGAGCTGTTTTTT. Its translation is CAISESSGAANTGELFF.

This clone was counted only a few times. The V and J genes are TRBV5-6 and TRBJ2-7; D unclear. The V end lost 4 bases, the J end lost 11 bases, and 19 bases lay between the germline ends. CDR1 is SGHDT and CDR2 is YYEEEE in the germline V gene. This CDR3 is built from 13 residues. CDR3 nucleotide sequence: TGTGCCAGCAGCCTAGGTGTCAGACCCTCGGAGTACTTC. Its translation: CASSLGVRPSEYF.

The chain carries TRBV27 and TRBJ1-6; 7 bases are shared with TRBD1. The CDR3 totals 14 residues. Germline V CDR1 and CDR2: MNHEY, SMNVEV (reference sequence). The V segment lost 3 bases and the J segment 5 bases; nucleotides outside the gene matches: 1. The CDR3: CASSFTGDNSPLHF. The DNA of the CDR3 is TGTGCCAGCAGTTTTACAGGGGATAATTCACCCCTCCACTTT.

The chain carries TRBV7-8 and TRBJ2-2; D remains ambiguous. The germline V gene encodes CDR1 SGHVS and CDR2 FQNEAQ. V lost 5 bases, J lost 2 bases, and 12 bases lay in between. This CDR3 is 15 amino acids long. The CDR3 DNA reads as TGTGCCAGCAGCCAAGAAACCGATAACACCGGGGAGCTGTTTTTT. Protein: CASSQETDNTGELFF.

The chain is built from TRBV4-3 and TRBJ2-5; TRBD2 agrees at 10 bases. The ends lost 4 bases at V and 2 bases at J; junction bases unmatched: 4. The CDR3 spans 15 residues. Germline CDR1 reads LGHNA; CDR2 reads YSLEER. The CDR3 loop is CASSPGLARQETQYF. As DNA, the CDR3 is TGCGCCAGCAGCCCGGGACTAGCGAGACAAGAGACCCAGTACTTC.

This chain connects TRBV13 to TRBJ1-2, with D unresolved. The CDR3 is made up of 15 amino acids. V lost 4 bases to trimming and J lost 5 bases, with 17 bases between them. The V gene's germline CDR1 is PRHDT and CDR2 FYEKMQ (reference sequence). The CDR3 DNA is TGTGCCAGCAGCTACAAATCCGACATCAGTTATGGCTACACCTTC. Translating gives CASSYKSDISYGYTF. The entire variable domain, with the rest obtained from reference TRBV13 and TRBJ1-2, is as follows: AAGVIQSPRHLIKEKRETATLKCYPIPRHDTVYWYQQGPGQDPQFLISFYEKMQSDKGSIPDRFSAQQFSDYHSELNMSSLELGDSALYFCASSYKSDISYGYTFGSGTRLTVV.

V and J are TRBV5-6 and TRBJ2-5; D is unresolved. This CDR3 has 17 residues. Germline V gene data show CDR1 as SGHDT and CDR2 as YYEEEE. Trimming took 0 bases from V and 4 from J, leaving 19 bases between them. This chain's CDR3 is CASSLGLDTPLGETQYF. The CDR3 DNA reads as TGTGCCAGCAGCTTGGGGTTAGACACTCCTTTGGGAGAGACCCAGTACTTC.

This sequence joins TRBV7-8 and TRBJ1-1; D is perhaps TRBD1 (5 bases). Trimming removed 5 bases from V and 5 bases from J, with 9 bases in between. The CDR3 contains 12 residues. Germline assignment: CDR1 SGHVS and CDR2 FQNEAQ. The CDR3, as DNA: TGTGCCAGCAGCCGGGAGGGGACTGAAGCTTTCTTT. This codes for CASSREGTEAFF.